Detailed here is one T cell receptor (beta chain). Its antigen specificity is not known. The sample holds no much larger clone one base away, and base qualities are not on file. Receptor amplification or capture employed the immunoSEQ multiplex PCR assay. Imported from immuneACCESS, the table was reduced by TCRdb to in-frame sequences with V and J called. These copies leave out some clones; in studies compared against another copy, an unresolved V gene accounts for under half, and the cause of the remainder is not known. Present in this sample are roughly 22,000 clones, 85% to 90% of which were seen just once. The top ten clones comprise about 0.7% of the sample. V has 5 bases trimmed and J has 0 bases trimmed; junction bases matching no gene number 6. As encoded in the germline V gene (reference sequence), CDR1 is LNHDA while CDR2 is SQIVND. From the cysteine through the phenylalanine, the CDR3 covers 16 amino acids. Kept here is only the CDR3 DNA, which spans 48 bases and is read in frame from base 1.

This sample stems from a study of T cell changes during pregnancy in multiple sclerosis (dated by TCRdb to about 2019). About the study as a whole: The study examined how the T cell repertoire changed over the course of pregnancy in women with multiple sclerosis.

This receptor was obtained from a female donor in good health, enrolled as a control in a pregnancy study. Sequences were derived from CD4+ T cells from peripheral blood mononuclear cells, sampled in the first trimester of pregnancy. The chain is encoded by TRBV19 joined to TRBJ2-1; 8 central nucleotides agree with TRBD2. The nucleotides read TGTGCCAGTAGTCTAGCCGGGACTAGCTCCTACAATGAGCAGTTCTTC. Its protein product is CASSLAGTSSYNEQFF.